The 28 T cell receptor beta chains listed next were all sequenced from one sample in a study of post-analysis software for immune sequencing data. Study-level results: Patients used four to six TRBV segments, including TRBV5-6, TRBV5-1 and TRBV20-1, more often than controls.

Antigens of these TCRs are unknown. Carried by the TCR beta cDNA libraries were unique molecular identifiers. MiXCR, run by TCRdb on the PCR reads, gives a single entry per CDR3 protein. In the table there are more than 450,000 distinct CDR3 sequences, 44% of which are singletons. Specimen: blood. The receptors derive from a girl under 18 with multiple sclerosis.

The chain recombines TRBV9 with TRBJ1-1; 9 bases line up with TRBD1. CDR1 and CDR2 (germline): SGDLS, YYNGEE. The trim removed 1 base at V and 4 bases at J, leaving 17 bases unmatched. The CDR3 has 19 residues. The chain's CDR3 is CASSVNPALLRDRATEAFF. CDR3 nucleotides: TGTGCCAGCAGCGTAAATCCCGCCCTCCTCCGGGACAGGGCCACTGAAGCTTTCTTT.

CDR3 nucleotides: TGCAGCGTTGAAGACCCGGGGGGGTCCTACGAGCAGTACTTC. Its translation: CSVEDPGGSYEQYF. The V gene is TRBV29-1, the J gene TRBJ2-7; 8 bases map to TRBD2. Germline trimming cut 0 bases from V and 1 base from J; bases unmatched to any gene: 2. The CDR3 extends over 14 amino acids. Germline V gene lookup returns CDR1 SQVTM and CDR2 ANQGSEA.

The chain carries TRBV29-1 and TRBJ1-2, with a possible D match to TRBD1 (5 bases). The CDR3 covers 13 residues. Germline CDR1 and CDR2: SQVTM and ANQGSEA. V was cut by 4 bases and J by 5 bases, with 14 bases left in between. The CDR3 nucleotides read TGCAGCGTTGTCCGGGACGGGGATTATGGCTACACCTTC. Translation: CSVVRDGDYGYTF. Based on the CDR3 plus reference TRBV29-1 and TRBJ1-2, the full variable domain is SAVISQKPSRDICQRGTSLTIQCQVDSQVTMMFWYRQQPGQSLTLIATANQGSEATYESGFVIDKFPISRPNLTFSTLTVSNMSPEDSSIYLCSVVRDGDYGYTFGSGTRLTVV.

The chain links TRBV20-1 to TRBJ2-7; 11 bases are a match to TRBD1. This CDR3 comprises 15 residues. CDR1 is DFQATT, CDR2 SNEGSKA, per germline (reference sequence). V was pared by 6 bases and J by 1 base, with 8 bases of the junction left unmatched. Here the CDR3 reads CSARPGTGGSYEQYF. The CDR3 DNA reads as TGCAGTGCCCGCCCGGGGACAGGGGGTTCCTACGAGCAGTACTTC.

In this sample, this clonotype turned up a few times. V gene TRBV29-1 combines with J gene TRBJ2-1; perhaps TRBD2 as D (6 bases). The CDR3 covers 14 residues. Deletions cut 4 bases from V and 6 bases from J, with 16 bases between. Germline V lookup: CDR1 SQVTM, CDR2 ANQGSEA. This chain's CDR3 is CSVASDSAGNEQFF. The DNA for the CDR3 is TGCAGCGTTGCTAGCGACTCCGCGGGCAATGAGCAGTTCTTC.

This clonotype occurred a few times. The chain couples TRBV27 to TRBJ2-1, with 11 bases fitting TRBD2. Germline-derived CDR1 and CDR2 are MNHEY and SMNVEV (reference sequence). CDR3 length: 15 residues. With 7 bases clipped from V and 4 bases from J, the junction kept 6 bases outside the gene matches. The CDR3 nucleotides read TGTGCCAGCATGTCTAGCGGGGGGATATACAATGAGCAGTTCTTC. The encoded protein is CASMSSGGIYNEQFF.

CDR3 region: CSARGVGPRDSSNQPQHF. The CDR3 nucleotides read TGCAGTGCTAGAGGGGTGGGGCCCCGAGATAGTAGCAATCAGCCCCAGCATTTT. The chain has TRBV20-1 and TRBJ1-5, with a possible D match to TRBD1 (5 bases). Germline CDR1 is DFQATT and CDR2 is SNEGSKA (reference sequence). Trimming cost V 1 base and J 0 bases, with 19 bases left between them. The CDR3 sequence is 18 residues long.

A note on this clonotype: Being one base from a much bigger clone, this may be a read error. The V and J genes are TRBV3-1 and TRBJ2-3; D call uncertain. The CDR3 totals 14 residues. Trimming removed 4 bases at V and 4 bases at J, with 12 bases between. Per the germline V gene, CDR1 is LGHDT and CDR2 is YNNKEL (reference sequence). The CDR3 loop is CASSPQATADTQYF. The CDR3, as DNA: TGTGCCAGCAGCCCCCAGGCTACCGCAGATACGCAGTATTTT.

The rearrangement links TRBV20-1 to TRBJ2-1; D is ambiguous. CDR3 length equals 16 residues. V was shortened by 1 base and J by 0 bases, with 13 bases between the two germline ends. The germline CDR1 and CDR2 sequences are DFQATT and SNEGSKA (reference sequence). The CDR3 bases are TGCAGTGCTAGAGGGCCCAACCGGAGCTCCTACAATGAGCAGTTCTTC. Its protein is CSARGPNRSSYNEQFF.

The V call is TRBV5-1, the J call TRBJ2-1; no firm D call. The CDR3 contains 13 residues. The V gene lost 1 base and the J gene lost 11 bases, with 13 bases spanning the gap. The germline CDR1 and CDR2 sequences are SGHRS and YFSETQ. This CDR3 reads CASSLTSFIQQFF. CDR3 sequence (DNA): TGCGCCAGCAGCTTGACGTCATTTATTCAGCAGTTCTTC.

This rearrangement joins TRBV12-3 or TRBV12-4 to TRBJ2-5; TRBD1 aligns across 9 bases. Trimming cost V 6 bases and J 4 bases; bases outside gene matches: 6. This CDR3 spans 14 amino acids. The CDR3 DNA follows: TGTGCCAGCAGACTGGGACAGGGAACAGAGACCCAGTACTTC. Translated, it gives CASRLGQGTETQYF.

The gene calls are TRBV7-2 and TRBJ2-7; no definite D call. The V and J ends lost 3 bases and 6 bases respectively, with 9 bases between them. The CDR3 loop spans 12 amino acids. CDR1 and CDR2 from the germline V gene are SGHTA and FQGNSA. CDR3 DNA: TGTGCCAGCAGCTTGCTCGGGCTCGAGCAGTACTTC. It translates to CASSLLGLEQYF.

The genes are TRBV12-3 or TRBV12-4 and TRBJ2-3; 13 bases agree with TRBD2. V shed 4 bases and J 0 bases; nucleotides not matched to a gene: 1. The CDR3 contains 16 residues. This CDR3 is CASSSTSGRSTDTQYF. CDR3 nucleotide sequence: TGTGCCAGCAGTTCGACTAGCGGGAGGAGCACAGATACGCAGTATTTT.

V usage is TRBV25-1 and J usage is TRBJ2-3; TRBD2 might be the D (7 bases). The CDR3 is 15 amino acids. The germline V gene has CDR1 MGHDK and CDR2 SYGVNS. The germline V and J ends were trimmed by 5 bases and 3 bases, with 15 bases remaining between them. CDR3 sequence (DNA): TGTGCCAGCAGTAGGGGAGGGGGGATGACAGATACGCAGTATTTT. Translated: CASSRGGGMTDTQYF.

The V call is TRBV4-1, the J call TRBJ2-2, with 8 bases aligning to TRBD2. Germline CDR1 reads MGHRA; CDR2 reads YSYEKL. The CDR3 totals 15 residues. V shed 1 base and J 7 bases; nucleotides not matched to a gene: 5. The CDR3: CASSQGTSRVGELFF. The CDR3 DNA follows: TGCGCCAGCAGCCAAGGGACTAGCAGGGTCGGGGAGCTGTTTTTT.

This clonotype was observed a few times. The chain recombines TRBV10-3 with TRBJ2-7; D perhaps matches TRBD2 (5 bases). V was clipped by 1 base and J by 3 bases, with 10 bases between them. The CDR3 spans 14 residues. In germline, CDR1 is ENHRY, CDR2 SYGVKD. The CDR3 loop is CAISELGSHYEQYF. CDR3 nucleotide sequence: TGTGCCATCAGTGAGTTGGGGAGTCACTACGAGCAGTACTTC.

The chain combines TRBV4-1 with TRBJ1-1, with D hard to call. Per the germline V gene, CDR1 is MGHRA and CDR2 is YSYEKL. The V and J ends lost 2 bases and 3 bases respectively, with 7 bases between them. The CDR3 loop spans 13 amino acids. The chain's CDR3 is CASSQSRYTEAFF. CDR3 in DNA: TGCGCCAGCAGCCAATCTCGGTACACTGAAGCTTTCTTT.

The chain carries TRBV12-3 or TRBV12-4 and TRBJ2-1, with TRBD2 identical over 13 bases. The V segment lost 6 bases and the J segment 0 bases; nucleotides outside the gene matches: 5. This CDR3 is 17 amino acids long. As DNA, the CDR3 is TGTGCCAGCAGATCGGGACTAGCGGGAAGCTCCTACAATGAGCAGTTCTTC. As protein: CASRSGLAGSSYNEQFF.

A few counts support this clonotype. The V call is TRBV4-1, the J call TRBJ2-4, with TRBD2 matching over 11 bases. The DNA end is a closer match to TRBJ2-5, so the J assignment may be wrong. There are 16 residues in the CDR3. Germline values: CDR1 MGHRA, CDR2 YSYEKL. CDR3 in amino acids: CASSHLLAGVVETQYF. DNA for the CDR3: TGCGCCAGCAGCCACCTACTAGCGGGAGTTGTAGAGACCCAGTACTTC.

The chain carries TRBV5-1 and TRBJ1-4; 7 bases are a match to TRBD1. V was clipped by 2 bases and J by 4 bases; unmatched bases: 5. This CDR3 has 15 residues. The germline V gene encodes CDR1 SGHRS and CDR2 YFSETQ. Written as DNA, the CDR3 is TGCGCCAGCAGCTTACGGGGACAGATTAATGAAAAACTGTTTTTT. This encodes CASSLRGQINEKLFF. The whole variable domain, filled in from reference TRBV5-1 and TRBJ1-4, reads KAGVTQTPRYLIKTRGQQVTLSCSPISGHRSVSWYQQTPGQGLQFLFEYFSETQRNKGNFPGRFSGRQFSNSRSEMNVSTLELGDSALYLCASSLRGQINEKLFFGSGTQLSVL.

This sequence joins TRBV12-3 or TRBV12-4 and TRBJ2-4; D is possibly TRBD1 (6 bases). CDR3 length: 13 residues. V was trimmed by 3 bases and J by 9 bases, leaving 12 bases between them. The CDR3 DNA follows: TGTGCCAGCAGTTTCTTAGGGGGAAGCATTCAGTACTTC. Amino acid sequence: CASSFLGGSIQYF.

This clonotype was detected a few times. The CDR3 sequence is CASSLGSRGPLHF. The DNA of the CDR3 is TGTGCCAGCAGTTTAGGTTCCCGAGGACCCCTCCACTTT. The gene calls are TRBV12-3 or TRBV12-4 and TRBJ1-6; D is undetermined. This CDR3 has 13 amino acids. The V gene lost 1 base and the J gene lost 12 bases, with 10 bases spanning the gap.

This clonotype was picked up many times. This chain links TRBV20-1 with TRBJ2-7; 7 bases are shared with TRBD2. Germline CDR1 reads DFQATT; CDR2 reads SNEGSKA (reference sequence). This CDR3 spans 13 amino acids. The trim removed 2 bases at V and 6 bases at J, leaving 7 bases unmatched. In nucleotides, the CDR3 is TGCAGTGCTAGACCCTCGACGGGGGGCGAGCAGTACTTC. Protein product: CSARPSTGGEQYF.

This clonotype was observed many times. This chain joins TRBV11-2 and TRBJ2-3, with D uncertain. Germline V lookup: CDR1 SGHAT, CDR2 FQNNGV. V was trimmed by 7 bases and J by 5 bases, leaving 10 bases between them. The length of the CDR3 is 12 residues. The CDR3 loop reads CASTSWGDTQYF. DNA for the CDR3: TGTGCCAGCACCTCCTGGGGAGATACGCAGTATTTT.

This clonotype was found a few times. The chain uses TRBV5-1 and TRBJ1-1; TRBD1 matches 9 bases. Germline V gene data show CDR1 as SGHRS and CDR2 as YFSETQ. This CDR3 region has 15 residues. V trimming: 4 bases; J trimming: 4 bases; junction bases outside the gene matches: 8. CDR3 region: CASSKMGQGGTEAFF. The CDR3, as DNA: TGCGCCAGCAGCAAAATGGGACAGGGCGGCACTGAAGCTTTCTTT.

V and J are TRBV20-1 and TRBJ2-1; D may correspond to TRBD1 or TRBD2 (5 bases each). V lost 3 bases and J lost 2, with 11 bases in between. CDR1 DFQATT and CDR2 SNEGSKA come from the germline V gene (reference sequence). The CDR3 sequence is 14 residues long. CDR3: CSASLGTAYNEQFF. Here the CDR3 DNA reads TGCAGTGCTAGCTTGGGGACCGCCTACAATGAGCAGTTCTTC.

This chain connects TRBV7-2 to TRBJ1-1; D remains ambiguous. The CDR3 contains 12 residues. Germline CDR1 SGHTA, CDR2 FQGNSA. V lost 11 bases and J lost 5, with 15 bases in between. CDR3 loop: CAVWALRTEAFF. The CDR3 DNA sequence: TGTGCCGTTTGGGCGTTAAGGACTGAAGCTTTCTTT.

The genes are TRBV6-6 and TRBJ2-3, with no clear D. V shed 6 bases and J shed 6 bases, with 7 bases lying between them. The germline CDR1 and CDR2 sequences are MNHNY and SVGAGI (reference sequence). The CDR3 covers 11 residues. CDR3 sequence reads: CASRDRDTQYF. CDR3 in DNA: TGTGCCAGCAGAGACCGGGATACGCAGTATTTT.